Reported below is one TCR beta chain. The target of this receptor is not known. An approximately 2.6 ml peripheral blood sample was drawn into PAXgene tubes per donor and stored at -80°C. Without any T cell sorting, total RNA was extracted from whole blood using the PAXgene blood miRNA kit on an automated QIAcube. Peripheral blood from monozygotic twin pairs who were concordant or discordant for inflammatory bowel disease underwent deep TCRalpha and TCRbeta repertoire profiling using unique molecular barcoding. Smoking habits were recorded for all twin pairs, with individuals classified as current, former or never smokers. CDR1 and CDR2, looked up from the germline V gene (reference sequence), are LGHDT and YNNKEL. From cysteine to phenylalanine, the CDR3 is 16 amino acids long. The DNA is not on file. This sample was taken from a study of monozygotic twins with inflammatory bowel disease (dated by TCRdb to about 2019). Looking at the study overall: The full study comprised approximately 28 monozygotic twin pairs: nine German pairs (four IBD-concordant, five IBD-discordant) and 19 IBD-discordant Danish pairs. Within discordant pairs, disease-associated traits were sought mainly by comparing IBD patients with their genetically identical healthy co-twins. Each individual had, on average, about 151 000 unique TCRalpha sequences and 181 000 unique TCRbeta sequences available for analysis. What the study reported, not specific to this receptor: The analysis was unable to tell apart different T cell subtypes. TCRbeta repertoire diversity, by inverse Simpson index, was decreased in IBD patients compared with their healthy co-twins. Compared with healthy twins, IBD patients shared fewer clonotypes with other individuals, and the difference was most pronounced in patients with signs of disease activity. Repertoire similarity did not differ between concordant and discordant twins, possibly due to limited statistical power. Differing immunosuppressive treatments among patients may have added background noise and inter-individual variability to the repertoires. No single strong signal or clonotype linked to IBD turned up in the results, so the idea that one exists was not supported.

Receptors were amplified or captured by 5' RACE. The input for every TCR library was 3,500 to 4,500 ng of total RNA. For each sample, cDNA synthesis with SMARTScribe reverse transcriptase was split into eight separate reactions. Unique molecular identifiers containing a 6-nucleotide sample barcode were introduced through template switching during cDNA synthesis. TCRalpha and TCRbeta cDNA was amplified in two nested PCRs of about 17 and 10 cycles, and bead purification was carried out after each PCR. Before amplification, the cDNA was treated with uracil DNA-glycosylase and purified using the QIAquick PCR purification kit. The second PCR added Illumina TruSeq-compatible adapters along with sample-specific barcodes. Library quality and concentration were checked on TapeStation and Qubit, and libraries were pooled at around 4.7 ng each. The pooled libraries were sequenced with 2 x 100 bp reads and custom sequencing primers on an Illumina HiSeq2500 single-index Rapid Run. Per the authors' processing: UMI-based consensus assembly with MiGEC version 1.2.6 was used to correct PCR and sequencing errors. MiXCR version 2.1.1 was used to carry out V(D)J alignment, clonotype assembly and CDR3 extraction. Normalisation of gene usage, clonotype sharing and MAIT/NKT TCR abundance was achieved by analysing the top 1000, 10 000 and 20 000 clonotypes per sample. Diversity was computed as the inverse Simpson index with the vegan R package after downsampling to 27 000 UMIs. Paired Mann-Whitney U tests on discordant twin pairs were used, with Benjamini-Hochberg multiple-testing correction. The reads were reprocessed in TCRdb, with one entry per CDR3 protein sequence and no accompanying DNA. For this entry, the V and J calls and clone size follow TCRdb and not the study's own pipeline. This sample's table lists 300,000 to 450,000 distinct CDR3 sequences. Around 2.6% of the sample is in the top ten clones.

This chain joins TRBV3-1 to TRBJ2-5; the D gene TCRdb calls, TRBD1, cannot be checked with no DNA. The clonotype comes from a human donor with ulcerative colitis or Crohn's disease, or a healthy co-twin of an affected twin (not recorded which). Material: blood. CDR3 protein: CASSQGRTGAKETQYF.